This T cell receptor beta chain derives from a study of T cell clonotyping in hematopoietic cell transplantation. Some clones are missing from TCRdb's copy, which holds only in-frame ones; the method was immunoSEQ multiplex PCR. This table has tens of thousands of clones, roughly 94% appearing once. Documented time point: recipient sample about 28 days before transplant, after cytoreduction. On this clone itself: Its specificity is not known.

Regarding the study as a whole: After transplant, recipient diversity fell while pathologically expanded clonotypes grew through day 180.

The receptor was isolated from a man aged 40-55 years with chronic myeloid leukemia. Some clones in this sample may be carry-over from other donors' samples. Specimen: peripheral blood mononuclear cells, collected before stem cell transplant.

CDR3 coding DNA: TGTGCCAGCAGTGAATCCGGGACAGGCGAGGGGGAGACCCAGTACTTC. Residues: CASSESGTGEGETQYF. The V gene is TRBV25-1, the J gene TRBJ2-5; TRBD1 matches at 8 bases. The CDR3 consists of 16 residues. Germline CDR1 is MGHDK and CDR2 is SYGVNS. V gave up 1 base and J gave up 5 bases; unmatched junction bases: 9. Full variable domain (outside the CDR3, taken from reference TRBV25-1 and TRBJ2-5): EADIYQTPRYLVIGTGKKITLECSQTMGHDKMYWYQQDPGMELHLIHYSYGVNSTEKGDLSSESTVSRIRTEHFPLTLESARPSHTSQYLCASSESGTGEGETQYFGPGTRLLVL.